The rows below give T cell receptor beta chains drawn from one sample of a study of T cells in localized non-small cell lung cancer. This table comes from immunoSEQ multiplex PCR, and its TCRdb copy is limited to in-frame clones, with some not included. The sample has about 48,000 clones; around three quarters are singletons. This specimen was peripheral blood, taken before any cancer treatment. These receptors originate from a man aged 40 to 75 with stage I squamous cell lung carcinoma. Each CDR3 is given with its conserved first and last residue. Fields, in order: J gene, V gene, D gene, clone size, CDR3 protein, CDR3 DNA. The D gene is left open where the match is weak. Clone size is shown for a subset of rows, as once, few, many or a class of expanded clone.

j_gene: TRBJ1-1
v_gene: TRBV7-3
d_gene: TRBD1
abundance: .
CDR3aa: CASSRQGAQTEAFF
CDR3nt: TGTGCCAGCAGCCGACAGGGGGCGCAAACTGAAGCTTTCTTT

j_gene: TRBJ2-2
v_gene: TRBV5-1
d_gene: .
abundance: few
CDR3aa: CASSIGGADTGELFF
CDR3nt: TGCGCCAGCAGCATCGGGGGCGCGGACACCGGGGAGCTGTTTTTT

j_gene: TRBJ1-1
v_gene: TRBV11-3
d_gene: .
abundance: .
CDR3aa: CASSATRGRAFF
CDR3nt: TGTGCCAGCAGCGCCACAAGGGGCCGGGCCTTTTTT

j_gene: TRBJ1-6
v_gene: TRBV28
d_gene: .
abundance: few
CDR3aa: CASSYDSYNSPLHF
CDR3nt: TGTGCCAGCAGTTATGACAGCTATAATTCACCCCTCCACTTT

j_gene: TRBJ1-2
v_gene: TRBV7-9
d_gene: .
abundance: .
CDR3aa: CASSLVVVDGYTF
CDR3nt: TGTGCCAGCAGCTTAGTTGTCGTGGATGGCTACACCTTC

j_gene: TRBJ1-2
v_gene: TRBV4-3
d_gene: .
abundance: .
CDR3aa: CASSQDTGHPYGYTF
CDR3nt: TGCGCCAGCAGCCAAGATACAGGCCACCCCTATGGCTACACCTTC

j_gene: TRBJ2-3
v_gene: TRBV15
d_gene: TRBD2
abundance: .
CDR3aa: CATSSSGGADTQYF
CDR3nt: TGTGCCACCAGCAGTTCGGGGGGGGCAGATACGCAGTATTTT

j_gene: TRBJ2-2
v_gene: TRBV10-3
d_gene: .
abundance: few
CDR3aa: CAISANINTGELFF
CDR3nt: TGTGCCATCAGTGCTAACATCAACACCGGGGAGCTGTTTTTT

j_gene: TRBJ1-2
v_gene: TRBV5-1
d_gene: .
abundance: .
CDR3aa: CASSLNTETNYGYTF
CDR3nt: TGCGCCAGCAGCTTAAACACAGAAACTAACTATGGCTACACCTTC

j_gene: TRBJ1-1
v_gene: TRBV7-3
d_gene: .
abundance: once
CDR3aa: CASSSDKNTEAFF
CDR3nt: TGTGCCAGCAGCTCAGACAAGAACACTGAAGCTTTCTTT

j_gene: TRBJ1-2
v_gene: TRBV20-1
d_gene: .
abundance: .
CDR3aa: CSARQSYGYTF
CDR3nt: TGCAGTGCTAGACAGTCCTATGGCTACACCTTC

j_gene: TRBJ2-1
v_gene: TRBV5-1
d_gene: TRBD1
abundance: .
CDR3aa: CASSLEGASYNEQFF
CDR3nt: TGCGCCAGCAGCTTGGAGGGGGCTAGCTACAATGAGCAGTTCTTC

j_gene: TRBJ2-7
v_gene: TRBV6-1
d_gene: .
abundance: .
CDR3aa: CASRNRGTGEQYF
CDR3nt: TGTGCCAGCAGAAATCGGGGGACTGGCGAGCAGTACTTC

j_gene: TRBJ1-2
v_gene: TRBV28
d_gene: .
abundance: once
CDR3aa: CASTSLEGDYGYTF
CDR3nt: TGTGCCAGCACCTCTCTCGAGGGCGACTATGGCTACACCTTC

j_gene: TRBJ1-2
v_gene: TRBV6-1
d_gene: .
abundance: .
CDR3aa: CASKKKNRSGGYTF
CDR3nt: TGTGCCAGCAAAAAGAAGAACCGGTCTGGGGGCTACACCTTC

j_gene: TRBJ2-7
v_gene: TRBV6-1
d_gene: .
abundance: .
CDR3aa: CASSHLYEQYF
CDR3nt: TGTGCCAGCAGTCATTTATACGAGCAGTACTTC

j_gene: TRBJ1-1
v_gene: TRBV4-3
d_gene: TRBD1
abundance: .
CDR3aa: CASSQDSGQGGSAFF
CDR3nt: TGCGCCAGCAGCCAAGACTCGGGACAGGGAGGGTCAGCTTTCTTT